The 2 T cell receptor beta chains below were found in one sample sequenced in a study of CD8 T cells in Susac syndrome. Reverse transcription of roughly 0.45 to 1 ug RNA used random hexamers. In TCRdb, the immunoSEQ multiplex PCR reads were re-called with MiXCR into one record per CDR3 protein. The sample records 150,000 to 250,000 distinct CDR3 sequences, roughly 96% being singletons. Sequenced: CD4+ T cells from PBMCs. The receptors were gathered from a human donor with multiple sclerosis.

V and J are TRBV24-1 and TRBJ2-5; 7 bases are a match to TRBD1. J gave up 1 base and V 5 bases, and 6 bases lay outside the gene matches. CDR1 is KGHDR, CDR2 SFDVKD, per germline. The CDR3 runs 15 residues. CDR3 in amino acids: CATSGSGTAQETQYF. CDR3 sequence (DNA): TGTGCCACCAGTGGTTCCGGGACAGCCCAAGAGACCCAGTACTTC.

DNA for the CDR3: TGTGCCACCAGCACCGGGGGAGGGGCAACCATGAACACTGAAGCTTTCTTT. The encoded protein is CATSTGGGATMNTEAFF. The chain links TRBV15 to TRBJ1-1, with TRBD1 as a possible D gene (5 bases). The length of the CDR3 is 17 residues. CDR1 and CDR2 from the germline V gene are LNHNV and YYDKDF (reference sequence). With 4 bases removed from V and 0 bases from J, the gap between germline ends came to 18 bases.